These T cell receptor beta chains were read from a single sample in a study of cytomegalovirus exposure and HLA in healthy donors. Libraries were prepared by immunoSEQ multiplex PCR; TCRdb keeps only in-frame clonotypes and omits some of them. Here the sample spans 300,000 to 350,000 clones, approximately 85% being singletons. The sample consisted of PBMCs. The receptors derive from a man under 40 in good health and CMV-seronegative. The CDR3 runs from the conserved cysteine through the conserved F or W. D genes are given only for firm matches. The size field is filled for only some rows; it gives once, few, many or a size class.

>TRBD1|NA|TRBV11-1
CASSLKRKGAGEQFF
>TRBD1|NA|TRBV29-1
CSVPAGGSMNTEAFF
>TRBD1|NA|TRBV5-1
CASSLGTGGPGQPQHF
>NA|NA|TRBV5-6
CASSYPGGATNEKLFF
>NA|NA|TRBV15
CATEDRGNRETQYF
>TRBD1|once|TRBV19
CATQTGGGFPVEAFF
>NA|NA|TRBV6-5
CASSRTDSPYEQYF
>NA|NA|TRBV4-2
CASSQEQDQVSPLHF
>NA|NA|TRBV27
CASRRGGRYNEQFF
>NA|NA|TRBV6-1
CASSEVSGSQETQYF
>TRBD1|NA|TRBV4-3
CASSQELGTGSFEDEKLFF
>TRBD2|NA|TRBV7-2
CASSTDRRGAYEQYF
>TRBD2|NA|TRBV5-4
CASLLAGAEETQYF
>TRBD1|NA|TRBV18
CASSLSTGKETQYF
>TRBD1|few|TRBV11-2
CASSFPGTGRHEQYF
>NA|NA|TRBV30
CAWRDRGAGTEAFF
>NA|NA|TRBV5-1
CASSSGTQSHGYTF
>TRBD2|few|TRBV19
CASSIWGGSYEQYF